This T cell receptor beta chain originates from a study of shared clonotypes between healthy human individuals. Study overall: Three plates were used per donor for CD4 naive, three for CD4 memory, two for CD8 naive and one for CD8 memory.

The protocol was immunoSEQ multiplex PCR, while the TCRdb copy is restricted to in-frame clones and leaves out a portion. The sample has about 580,000 clones, roughly 98% seen once. The CDR3 contains 15 residues. Germline CDR1 is SGHTA and CDR2 is FQGNSA. The V end was cut by 2 bases, the J end by 7 bases, with 15 bases between. Only CD45RO-negative cells positively selected for CCR7 counted as naive CD8 cells, so terminally differentiated effector memory CD45RA+ cells were excluded. Points from the study as a whole: Naive subsets usually exceeded memory subsets in estimated richness. Some naive CD4 clonotypes, 5% to 5.5%, turned up in common across several donors. The study drew on few donors, limiting represented genetic and exposure-history diversity.

Turning to this clone: Its antigen is as yet unknown.

The chain couples TRBV7-2 to TRBJ1-5; D unclear. Specimen: naive CD8+ T cells sorted from blood. The TCR originated in a man aged 30-40 years in good health. This chain's CDR3 is CASSLIAGPTQPQHF. The CDR3 coding sequence is TGTGCCAGCAGCTTAATAGCCGGGCCGACGCAGCCCCAGCATTTT. The variable domain in full, completed from reference TRBV7-2 and TRBJ1-5, reads GAGVSQSPSNKVTEKGKDVELRCDPISGHTALYWYRQSLGQGLEFLIYFQGNSAPDKSGLPSDRFSAERTGGSVSTLTIQRTQQEDSAVYLCASSLIAGPTQPQHFGDGTRLSIL.